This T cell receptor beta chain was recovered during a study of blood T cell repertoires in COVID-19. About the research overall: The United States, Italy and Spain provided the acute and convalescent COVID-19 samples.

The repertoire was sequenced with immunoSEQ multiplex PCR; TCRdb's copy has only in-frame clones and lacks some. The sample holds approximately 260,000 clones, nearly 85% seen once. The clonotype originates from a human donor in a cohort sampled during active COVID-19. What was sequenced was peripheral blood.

This chain's CDR3 is CARQARYGYTF. The CDR3 region has the DNA TGTGCCAGACAGGCTCGGTATGGCTACACCTTC. The chain recombines TRBV2 with TRBJ1-2, with D perhaps TRBD1 (5 bases). From germline, CDR1 is SNHLY and CDR2 FYNNEI. With 9 bases removed from V and 5 bases from J, the gap between germline ends came to 10 bases. The length of the CDR3 is 11 residues.